Below, 25 T cell receptor beta chains from the same sample are listed, as sequenced in a study of blood T cell repertoires in COVID-19. The method was immunoSEQ multiplex PCR; TCRdb's version includes in-frame clones alone and lacks a portion of them. The sample carries over 250,000 clones, more than 75% recorded once. Input material: PBMCs or T cells enriched from blood (not recorded which). The receptors were gathered from a woman between 18 and 29 years old who had recovered from COVID-19.

The genes are TRBV7-6 and TRBJ2-1; tentative D call: TRBD1 (6 bases). CDR1 SGHVS and CDR2 FNYEAQ come from the germline V gene. V was pared by 4 bases and J by 5 bases, with 18 bases between. This CDR3 is 16 amino acids long. CDR3 amino acids: CASSSLPGQTNNEQFF. The CDR3 DNA reads TGTGCCAGCAGCTCTCTCCCGGGACAAACAAACAATGAGCAGTTCTTC.

The rearrangement links TRBV7-2 to TRBJ2-7; perhaps TRBD2 as D (5 bases). The CDR3 runs to 14 residues. Germline V gene lookup returns CDR1 SGHTA and CDR2 FQGNSA. The germline V and J ends were trimmed by 5 bases and 0 bases, with 11 bases remaining between them. The CDR3 loop is CASSLTTSSYEQYF. The CDR3 nucleotides read TGTGCCAGCAGCCTGACTACTAGCTCCTACGAGCAGTACTTC.

The V gene is TRBV11-3, the J gene TRBJ2-7; D is uncertain. Trimming shortened V by 0 bases and J by 2 bases, and 14 bases separated the two germline ends. Germline values: CDR1 SGHNT, CDR2 YENEEA. This CDR3 is 16 amino acids long. The CDR3 DNA reads as TGTGCCAGCAGCTTAGAAGGTACCGGAGTTGCCTACGAGCAGTACTTC. This sequence encodes CASSLEGTGVAYEQYF.

There are a few counts of this clone. The rearrangement links TRBV5-1 to TRBJ2-3, with 7 nucleotides matching TRBD1. V shed 0 bases, J shed 3 bases, and the junction held 4 bases outside the gene matches. The CDR3 extends over 15 amino acids. Looked up from germline, CDR1 is SGHRS and CDR2 is YFSETQ. As DNA, the CDR3 is TGCGCCAGCAGCTTGGGCCCACAGGGGACAGATACGCAGTATTTT. Amino acid sequence: CASSLGPQGTDTQYF.

Comment on this clone: At one of its ends the junction is not consistent with the germline gene, which may arise from a read error. The V gene is TRBV7-9, the J gene TRBJ2-1, with 7 bases matching TRBD2. Germline CDR1 is SEHNR and CDR2 is FQNEAQ (reference sequence). The CDR3 length is 16 residues. The CDR3 region is CASSSPGRESSNEQFF. CDR3 DNA sequence: TGTGCCAGCAGCTCGCCGGGGCGGGAGTCCTCCAATGAGCAGTTCTTC.

This sequence joins TRBV27 and TRBJ2-3, with D tentatively TRBD2 (6 bases). The CDR3 extends over 17 amino acids. Trimming pared 0 bases from V and 2 bases from J, leaving 15 bases between. The germline CDR1 and CDR2 sequences are MNHEY and SMNVEV (reference sequence). The CDR3 DNA follows: TGTGCCAGCAGTTTATCTCCGCTAGCGCCTTCCACAGATACGCAGTATTTT. Translation gives CASSLSPLAPSTDTQYF.

This chain joins TRBV5-4 and TRBJ2-1, with 8 bases identical to TRBD1. The CDR3 loop spans 14 amino acids. Germline CDR1 is SGHNT and CDR2 is YYREEE (reference sequence). V was pared by 4 bases and J by 4 bases, with 4 bases of the junction left unmatched. The DNA for the CDR3 is TGTGCCAGCAGCCTCGACAGGGGTTACAATGAGCAGTTCTTC. It translates to CASSLDRGYNEQFF. Drawing the rest from reference TRBV5-4 and TRBJ2-1, the complete variable domain is ETGVTQSPTHLIKTRGQQVTLRCSSQSGHNTVSWYQQALGQGPQFIFQYYREEENGRGNFPPRFSGLQFPNYSSELNVNALELDDSALYLCASSLDRGYNEQFFGPGTRLTVL.

The chain joins TRBV18 to TRBJ2-7; 12 nucleotides align to TRBD1. Germline values: CDR1 KGHSH, CDR2 LQKENI. CDR3 length: 15 amino acids. V shed 4 bases, J shed 5 bases, and the junction held 6 bases outside the gene matches. This CDR3 is CASSRDRGHVNEQYF. CDR3 nucleotides: TGTGCCAGCTCACGGGACAGGGGGCACGTAAACGAGCAGTACTTC.

As DNA, the CDR3 is TGTGCCAGCAGTCCCCCAGGGGGGAACACTGAAGCTTTCTTT. It is translated as CASSPPGGNTEAFF. The chain recombines TRBV28 with TRBJ1-1; TRBD1 agrees at 7 bases. CDR1 is MDHEN and CDR2 is SYDVKM in the germline V gene. This CDR3 has 14 residues. Trimming removed 5 bases from V and 1 base from J; junction bases left unmatched: 4.

This clone showed up just once. CDR3 nucleotide sequence: TGTGCCAGCAGCCGTTTTTCGAACACTGAAGCTTTCTTT. This gives the protein CASSRFSNTEAFF. V is TRBV11-2 and J is TRBJ1-1; no clear D. The CDR3 sequence is 13 residues long. Germline V gives CDR1 SGHAT, CDR2 FQNNGV. V was shortened by 5 bases and J by 1 base, with 8 bases between the two germline ends.

The chain's CDR3 is CASSPDGLAGSTGELFF. CDR3 nucleotide sequence: TGTGCCAGCAGTCCCGACGGACTAGCGGGAAGCACCGGGGAGCTGTTTTTT. This chain links TRBV6-2 or TRBV6-3 with TRBJ2-2; 12 nucleotides line up with TRBD2. The germline V gene has CDR1 MNHEY and CDR2 SVGEGT. The ends lost 5 bases at V and 4 bases at J; junction bases unmatched: 8. This CDR3 region has 17 residues.

This clone has just a few counts. V gene TRBV7-9 combines with J gene TRBJ2-3; D perhaps matches TRBD2 (5 bases). This CDR3 comprises 15 residues. Trimming pared 8 bases from V and 0 bases from J, leaving 15 bases between. From germline, CDR1 is SEHNR and CDR2 FQNEAQ (reference sequence). This CDR3 is CASHHPRASTDTQYF. The CDR3 region has the DNA TGTGCCAGCCACCACCCGAGGGCAAGCACAGATACGCAGTATTTT.

The chain is built from TRBV20-1 and TRBJ2-1; D may be TRBD1 (5 bases). CDR1 and CDR2 from the germline V gene are DFQATT and SNEGSKA (reference sequence). The germline V and J ends were trimmed by 3 bases and 0 bases, with 18 bases remaining between them. There are 17 residues in the CDR3. CDR3 nucleotide sequence: TGCAGTGCTAGTTCTGGGGCCTCCCTCCGCTCCTACAATGAGCAGTTCTTC. Its protein product is CSASSGASLRSYNEQFF.

The chain employs TRBV5-1 and TRBJ2-1; 10 bases line up with TRBD1. Trimming removed 4 bases from V and 3 bases from J; junction bases left unmatched: 4. This CDR3 spans 15 amino acids. In germline, CDR1 is SGHRS, CDR2 YFSETQ. CDR3 sequence reads: CASSAGQGNYNEQFF. CDR3 nucleotide sequence: TGCGCCAGCAGCGCGGGACAGGGGAACTACAATGAGCAGTTCTTC.

The V gene is TRBV5-4, the J gene TRBJ2-7, with TRBD2 identical over 12 bases. V trimming: 3 bases; J trimming: 7 bases; junction bases outside the gene matches: 11. Germline CDR1 SGHNT, CDR2 YYREEE (reference sequence). The length of the CDR3 is 16 residues. CDR3 nucleotide sequence: TGTGCCAGCAGCTCCCAAAGGACTAGCGGGACATGGGAGCAGTACTTC. Amino acids: CASSSQRTSGTWEQYF.

This clone was seen a few times. The chain combines TRBV6-5 with TRBJ1-5; TRBD1 might be the D (6 bases). Trimming left V 5 bases short and J 2 bases short, with 13 bases between. The V gene's germline CDR1 is MNHEY and CDR2 SVGAGI. This CDR3 comprises 15 residues. The DNA for the CDR3 is TGTGCCAGCAGTCCCTACAGGGAAGGCAATCAGCCCCAGCATTTT. Its protein is CASSPYREGNQPQHF.

This clone was counted between two and nine times. The chain recombines TRBV27 with TRBJ2-7, with D maybe TRBD1 (6 bases). Trimming pared 8 bases from V and 2 bases from J, leaving 16 bases between. The germline CDR1 and CDR2 sequences are MNHEY and SMNVEV (reference sequence). This CDR3 has 14 residues. The DNA of the CDR3 is TGTGCCAGCTGTCGACAGGTTGGCCCCTACGAGCAGTACTTC. It specifies CASCRQVGPYEQYF.

In DNA form, the CDR3 reads TGTGCCAGCAGCAGGGACACAACGTACCAAGAGACCCAGTACTTC. Protein: CASSRDTTYQETQYF. The chain links TRBV28 to TRBJ2-5; D may be TRBD1 (6 bases). The CDR3 has 15 residues. Per germline, CDR1 MDHEN and CDR2 SYDVKM. Trimming cost V 6 bases and J 0 bases, with 14 bases left between them.

The chain links TRBV10-3 to TRBJ1-1; 8 bases line up with TRBD1. V lost 10 bases, J lost 3 bases, and 7 bases stayed unmatched. CDR1 and CDR2 from the germline V gene are ENHRY and SYGVKD. CDR3 length equals 13 residues. In DNA, the CDR3 is TGTGCCACAGACCAGGACAGGGACACTGAAGCTTTCTTT. Residues: CATDQDRDTEAFF.

The chain combines TRBV18 with TRBJ2-7; D possibly corresponds to TRBD1 (5 bases). The V gene lost 3 bases and the J gene lost 0 bases, with 6 bases spanning the gap. This CDR3 contains 13 residues. Germline-derived CDR1 and CDR2 are KGHSH and LQKENI. CDR3 nucleotide sequence: TGTGCCAGCTCACCCCAGGGCTCCTACGAGCAGTACTTC. This gives the protein CASSPQGSYEQYF.

The chain is built from TRBV30 and TRBJ1-3; 7 nucleotides agree with TRBD1. Germline assignment: CDR1 GTSNPN and CDR2 SVGIG (reference sequence). After removal of 3 bases from V and 2 bases from J, the junction contained 7 bases not matched to a gene. The CDR3 is 15 residues long. The CDR3 sequence is CAWRADRLPGNTIYF. The CDR3 DNA follows: TGTGCCTGGAGAGCGGACAGGCTCCCTGGAAACACCATATATTTT.

This clone is a singleton in its sample. This chain uses TRBV4-1 with TRBJ1-4; D perhaps matches TRBD1 (6 bases). The CDR3 has 21 amino acids. Trimming took 1 base from V and 3 from J, leaving 27 bases between them. Per germline, CDR1 MGHRA and CDR2 YSYEKL. The CDR3 spells CASSQVIPQGMRNRANEKLFF. CDR3 DNA: TGCGCCAGCAGCCAAGTGATCCCTCAGGGGATGAGAAACCGGGCTAATGAAAAACTGTTTTTT.

V and J are TRBV28 and TRBJ1-2, with TRBD1 matching over 8 bases. Looked up from germline, CDR1 is MDHEN and CDR2 is SYDVKM. V gave up 2 bases and J gave up 8 bases; unmatched junction bases: 7. CDR3 length equals 14 residues. The CDR3 reads CASSLGTGLFGYTF. CDR3 in DNA: TGTGCCAGCAGTTTAGGGACAGGACTATTCGGCTACACCTTC.

The chain uses TRBV20-1 and TRBJ1-4; no firm D call. V lost 3 bases, J lost 8 bases, and 7 bases lay in between. The CDR3 is 11 amino acids. Germline V gives CDR1 DFQATT, CDR2 SNEGSKA (reference sequence). For the CDR3, the DNA is TGCAGTGCTAGTATCCGGGAAAAACTGTTTTTT. Its protein is CSASIREKLFF.

The rearrangement uses TRBV10-1 and TRBJ2-7; 8 bases fit TRBD2. The V gene's germline CDR1 is WNHNN and CDR2 SYGVQD (reference sequence). Trimming took 2 bases from V and 6 from J; bases not matched to a gene: 3. The CDR3 is 13 residues long. CDR3 sequence (DNA): TGCGCCAGCAGTGAGAGCGGGAGCTTCGAGCAGTACTTC. It is translated as CASSESGSFEQYF.